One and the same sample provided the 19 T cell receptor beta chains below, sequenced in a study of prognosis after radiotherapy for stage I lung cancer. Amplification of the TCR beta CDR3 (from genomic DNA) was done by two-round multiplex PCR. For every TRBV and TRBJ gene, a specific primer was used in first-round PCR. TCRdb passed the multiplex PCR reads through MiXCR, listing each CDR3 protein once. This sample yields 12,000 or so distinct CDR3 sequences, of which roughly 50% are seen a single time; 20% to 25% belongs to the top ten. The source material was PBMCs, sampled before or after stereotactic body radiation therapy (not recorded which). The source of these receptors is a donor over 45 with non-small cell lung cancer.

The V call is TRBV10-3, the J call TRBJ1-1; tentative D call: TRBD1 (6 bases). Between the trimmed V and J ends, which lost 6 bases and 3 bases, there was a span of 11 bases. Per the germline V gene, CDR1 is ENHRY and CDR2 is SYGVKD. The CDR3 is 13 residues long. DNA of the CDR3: TGTGCCATCAGCTCTAGGGGGGACACTGAAGCTTTCTTT. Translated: CAISSRGDTEAFF.

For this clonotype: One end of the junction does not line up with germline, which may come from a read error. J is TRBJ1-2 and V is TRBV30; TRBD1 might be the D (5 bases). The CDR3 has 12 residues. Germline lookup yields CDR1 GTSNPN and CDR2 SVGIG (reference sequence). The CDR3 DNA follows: TGTGCCTGGAGTGTCTCGGGGCATGGCTACATCTTC. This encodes CAWSVSGHGYIF.

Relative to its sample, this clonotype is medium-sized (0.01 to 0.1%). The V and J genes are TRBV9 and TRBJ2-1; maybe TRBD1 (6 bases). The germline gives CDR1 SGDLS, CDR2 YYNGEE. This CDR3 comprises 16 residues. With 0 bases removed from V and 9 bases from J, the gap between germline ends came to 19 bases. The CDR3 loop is CASSVATRGTAGEQFF. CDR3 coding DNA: TGTGCCAGCAGCGTAGCTACCAGGGGAACGGCGGGTGAGCAGTTCTTC. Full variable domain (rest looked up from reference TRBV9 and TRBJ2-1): DSGVTQTPKHLITATGQRVTLRCSPRSGDLSVYWYQQSLDQGLQFLIQYYNGEERAKGNILERFSAQQFPDLHSELNLSSLELGDSALYFCASSVATRGTAGEQFFGPGTRLTVL.

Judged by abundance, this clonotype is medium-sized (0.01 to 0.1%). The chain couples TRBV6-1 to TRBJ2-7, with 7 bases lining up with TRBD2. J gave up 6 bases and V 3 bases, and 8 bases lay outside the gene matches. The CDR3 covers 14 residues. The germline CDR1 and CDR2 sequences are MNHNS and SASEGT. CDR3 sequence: CASSERGSLSEQYF. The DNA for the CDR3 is TGTGCCAGCAGTGAGCGCGGGAGTCTTTCCGAGCAGTACTTC.

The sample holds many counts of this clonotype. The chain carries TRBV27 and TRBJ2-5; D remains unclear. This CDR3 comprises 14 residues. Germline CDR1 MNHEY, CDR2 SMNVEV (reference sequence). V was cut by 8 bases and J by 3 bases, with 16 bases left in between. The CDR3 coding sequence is TGTGCCAGCGGCCACTCTGGCTCAGAAGAGACCCAGTACTTC. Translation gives CASGHSGSEETQYF.

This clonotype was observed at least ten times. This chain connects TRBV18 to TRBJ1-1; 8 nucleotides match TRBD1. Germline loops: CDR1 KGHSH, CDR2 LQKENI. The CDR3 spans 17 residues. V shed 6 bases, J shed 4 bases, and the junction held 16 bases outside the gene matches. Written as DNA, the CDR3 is TGTGCCAGCTCTCCGACGGGACAGGTTATCTTGGTCACTGAAGCTTTCTTT. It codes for CASSPTGQVILVTEAFF. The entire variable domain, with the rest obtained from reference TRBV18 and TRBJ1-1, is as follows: NAGVMQNPRHLVRRRGQEARLRCSPMKGHSHVYWYRQLPEEGLKFMVYLQKENIIDESGMPKERFSAEFPKEGPSILRIQQVVRGDSAAYFCASSPTGQVILVTEAFFGQGTRLTVV.

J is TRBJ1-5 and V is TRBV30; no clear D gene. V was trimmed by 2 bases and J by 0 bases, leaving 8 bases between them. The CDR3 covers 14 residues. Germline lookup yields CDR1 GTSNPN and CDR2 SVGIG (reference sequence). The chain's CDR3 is CAWSMAYSNQPQHF. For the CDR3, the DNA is TGTGCCTGGAGTATGGCGTATAGCAATCAGCCCCAGCATTTT.

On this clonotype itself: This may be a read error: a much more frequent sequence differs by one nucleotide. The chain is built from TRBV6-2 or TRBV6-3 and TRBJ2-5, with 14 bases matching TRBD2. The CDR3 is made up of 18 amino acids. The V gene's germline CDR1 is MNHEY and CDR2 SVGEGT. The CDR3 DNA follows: TGTGCCAGCATTCTGGGGACTAGCGGGAGAGGAGGCCAAGAGGCCCAGTACTTC. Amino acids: CASILGTSGRGGQEAQYF.

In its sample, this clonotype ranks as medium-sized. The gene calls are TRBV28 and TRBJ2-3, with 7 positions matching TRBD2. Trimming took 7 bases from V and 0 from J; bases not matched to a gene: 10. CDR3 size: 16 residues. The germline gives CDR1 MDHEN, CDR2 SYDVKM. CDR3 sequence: CASTLGLPASTDTQYF. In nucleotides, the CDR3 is TGTGCCAGCACCCTGGGACTACCCGCGAGCACAGATACGCAGTATTTT.

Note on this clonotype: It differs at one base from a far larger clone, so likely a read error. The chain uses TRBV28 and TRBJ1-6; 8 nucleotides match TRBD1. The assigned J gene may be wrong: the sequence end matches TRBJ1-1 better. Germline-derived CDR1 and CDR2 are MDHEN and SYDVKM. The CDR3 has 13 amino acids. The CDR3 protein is CASSRTGQTKAFF. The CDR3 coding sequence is TGTGCCAGCAGTAGGACAGGGCAGACTAAAGCTTTCTTT.

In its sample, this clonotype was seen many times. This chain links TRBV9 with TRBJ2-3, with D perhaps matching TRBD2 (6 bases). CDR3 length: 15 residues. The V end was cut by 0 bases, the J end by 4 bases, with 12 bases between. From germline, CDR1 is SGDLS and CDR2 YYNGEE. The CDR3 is CASSVGGTGADTQYF. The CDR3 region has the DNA TGTGCCAGCAGCGTAGGGGGTACGGGGGCAGATACGCAGTATTTT.

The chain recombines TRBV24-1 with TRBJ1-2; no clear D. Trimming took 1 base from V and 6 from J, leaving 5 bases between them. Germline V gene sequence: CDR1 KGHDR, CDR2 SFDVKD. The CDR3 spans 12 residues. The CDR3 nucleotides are TGTGCCACCAGTGATTTCCGTGATGGCTACACCTTC. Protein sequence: CATSDFRDGYTF.

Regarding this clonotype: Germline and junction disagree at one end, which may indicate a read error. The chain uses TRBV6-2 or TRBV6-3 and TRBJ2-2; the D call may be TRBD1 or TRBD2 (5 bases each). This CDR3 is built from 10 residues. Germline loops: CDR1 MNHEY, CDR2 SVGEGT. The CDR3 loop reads CARDTGDLFF. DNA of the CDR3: TGTGCCAGGGACACCGGGGATCTGTTTTTT.

CDR3 coding DNA: TGTGCCAGTAGCCCAGGGGGAGGATCTCCGAGCTATGAAAAACTGTTTTTT. Translation gives CASSPGGGSPSYEKLFF. This rearrangement joins TRBV19 to TRBJ1-4; TRBD1 aligns across 7 bases. Germline V gene lookup returns CDR1 LNHDA and CDR2 SQIVND (reference sequence). The CDR3 consists of 17 residues. The V gene end was trimmed by 6 bases and the J gene end by 6 bases; junction bases not matched to a gene: 16.

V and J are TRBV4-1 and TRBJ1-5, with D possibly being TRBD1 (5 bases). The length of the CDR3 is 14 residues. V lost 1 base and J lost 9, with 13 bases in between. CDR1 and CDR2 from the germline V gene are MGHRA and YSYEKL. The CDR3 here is CASSQVGGIGPQHF. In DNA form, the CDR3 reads TGCGCCAGCAGCCAAGTCGGGGGAATAGGGCCCCAGCATTTT.

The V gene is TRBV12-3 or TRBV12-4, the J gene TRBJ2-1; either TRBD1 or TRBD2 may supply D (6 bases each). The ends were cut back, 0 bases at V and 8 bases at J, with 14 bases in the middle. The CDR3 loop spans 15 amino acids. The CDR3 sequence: CASSLAGGLGDEQFF. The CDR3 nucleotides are TGTGCCAGCAGTTTAGCAGGGGGGCTCGGTGATGAGCAGTTCTTC.

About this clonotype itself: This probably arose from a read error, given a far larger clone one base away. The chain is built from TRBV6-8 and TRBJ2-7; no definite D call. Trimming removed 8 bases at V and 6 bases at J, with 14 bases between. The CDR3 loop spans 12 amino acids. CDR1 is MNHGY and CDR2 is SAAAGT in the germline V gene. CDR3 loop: CASRPWAGEQYF. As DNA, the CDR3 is TGTGCCAGCCGGCCATGGGCAGGCGAGCAGTACTTC.

The CDR3 DNA reads as TGTGCCTGGAGATCGGCCTTCACCGGGGAGCTGTTTTTT. This encodes CAWRSAFTGELFF. V is TRBV30 and J is TRBJ2-2; D gene unclear. Trimming removed 3 bases from V and 4 bases from J, with 9 bases in between. Germline CDR1 and CDR2: GTSNPN and SVGIG (reference sequence). The CDR3 length is 13 residues.

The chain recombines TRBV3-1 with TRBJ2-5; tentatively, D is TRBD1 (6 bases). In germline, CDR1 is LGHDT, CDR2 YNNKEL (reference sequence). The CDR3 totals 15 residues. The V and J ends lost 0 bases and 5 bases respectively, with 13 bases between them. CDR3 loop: CASSQDGGFGETQYF. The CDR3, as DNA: TGTGCCAGCAGCCAAGATGGGGGCTTCGGGGAGACCCAGTACTTC.